A selection of T cell receptor beta chains follows, all from one sample in a study of CD8 T cells in ankylosing spondylitis. Using its own MiXCR run on the 5' RACE reads, TCRdb lists one record per CDR3 protein. The data contain a few hundred thousand distinct CDR3 sequences, about 20% of them singletons. What was sequenced was blood, either unsorted or a sorted T cell fraction (not recorded which). The source of these receptors is a male donor with ankylosing spondylitis. Each CDR3 is given without its conserved first and last residue.

TRBV29-1	SAYTSGQETQY
TRBV5-1	ASRTGGGSSYEQY
TRBV20-1	SARTSTAHEQF
TRBV18	ASSPPVRDQETQY
TRBV2	ASSSTGNSPLH
TRBV20-1	SARVASYEQY
TRBV12-3/TRBV12-4	ASSLVRQTEAF
TRBV4-1	ASSQVYTSGITTYNEQF
TRBV7-9	ASSPPTTGINEKLF
TRBV29-1	SVGGGGQETQY
TRBV24-1	ATSGGSSPYNEQF
TRBV20-1	SLRGDRSNEQF
TRBV12-3/TRBV12-4	ASSSPGLISYNEQF
TRBV6-5	ASSSPTWASRNSPLH
TRBV7-9	ASSLGASWDSGYT
TRBV9	ASSSRVTESTGELF
TRBV3-1	ASSQGLPNSYNEQF
TRBV4-2	ASSQDRLGQHIYGYT
TRBV27	ASSRRPPSGDLYNSPLH
TRBV9	ASSERGSPAGELF
TRBV18	ASSPRAAQRADTQY
TRBV28	ASSFSGSGNEQF
TRBV9	ASSEGPDGFYEQY
TRBV29-1	SGLVSKTQY
TRBV5-1	ASSFRGPGETQY
TRBV6-5	ASSSASSAREAF
TRBV12-3/TRBV12-4	ASSRTGRYGYT
TRBV11-3	ASSPDRTKQF
TRBV7-2	ASTRDLNTGELF
TRBV27	ASSAGRGNQPQH
TRBV7-9	ASSFQDRADQPQH
TRBV12-3/TRBV12-4	ASSPAGGRPYEQY
TRBV27	ASTTLAREGYNEQF
TRBV2	ASITGGEKLF
TRBV6-5	ASSYPKDPGDPNTGELF
TRBV20-1	SATHRSYGYT
TRBV5-1	ASSRDYLLYEQY
TRBV3-1	ASSQETADEQF
TRBV4-3	ASSPRDRGTQY
TRBV20-1	SGRLAGGGYEQY
TRBV29-1	SVDLTSPVVETQY
TRBV28	ATAIGKQF
TRBV5-1	ASSLDATKEDEQY
TRBV19	ASSTTGISSGANVLT
TRBV4-1	ASSHGAGGEGSEQF
TRBV5-1	ASSLPSYNEQF
TRBV24-1	ATSDQISTDTQY
TRBV6-1	ASSPLRGVGSPLH
TRBV7-3	ASSLIGVEETQY
TRBV25-1	ASSELGQKVY
TRBV7-9	ASSSPDRAVTYEQY
TRBV27	ASSLSKTFVFEGHSHEQY
TRBV7-7	ASSSSLSYYNEQF